This is a list of T cell receptor beta chains from one sample in a study of STAT5B mutations in CD4+ large granular lymphocyte leukemia. Method: immunoSEQ multiplex PCR; TCRdb's copy keeps in-frame clones and lacks some. The table has about 27,000 clones, about 70% seen once. The sequenced sample consisted of CD4+ T cells from blood buffy coats. The receptors derive from a human donor in good health. Both conserved end residues are part of each CDR3. D genes are given only for firm matches. Clone size is not always given. Where it is, it says once, few, many or a class for expanded clones.

V gene: TRBV29-1
D gene: .
clone size: .
J gene: TRBJ1-3
CDR3 protein: CSVEVLNTIYF
CDR3 DNA: TGCAGCGTTGAGGTCCTAAACACCATATATTTT

V gene: TRBV6-1
D gene: .
clone size: .
J gene: TRBJ1-5
CDR3 protein: CASSEAGGAGLQPQHF
CDR3 DNA: TGTGCCAGCAGTGAAGCGGGGGGCGCGGGGCTTCAGCCCCAGCATTTT

V gene: TRBV7-3
D gene: .
clone size: few
J gene: TRBJ2-2
CDR3 protein: CASSSLLGGELFF
CDR3 DNA: TGTGCCAGCAGCTCTCTTTTGGGCGGGGAGCTGTTTTTT

V gene: TRBV5-1
D gene: .
clone size: .
J gene: TRBJ1-5
CDR3 protein: CASSLESQPQHF
CDR3 DNA: TGCGCCAGCAGCTTGGAGTCGCAGCCCCAGCATTTT

V gene: TRBV7-7
D gene: TRBD2
clone size: .
J gene: TRBJ2-5
CDR3 protein: CASSFGSGGYQETQYF
CDR3 DNA: TGTGCTAGCAGCTTTGGTAGCGGGGGGTACCAAGAGACCCAGTACTTC

V gene: TRBV5-5
D gene: .
clone size: .
J gene: TRBJ2-3
CDR3 protein: CASRYVQGDTQYF
CDR3 DNA: TGTGCCAGCAGATATGTACAGGGTGATACGCAGTATTTT

V gene: TRBV5-1
D gene: .
clone size: .
J gene: TRBJ2-6
CDR3 protein: CASTTDLSGANVLTF
CDR3 DNA: TGCGCCAGCACGACAGACTTATCTGGGGCCAACGTCCTGACTTTC

V gene: TRBV28
D gene: .
clone size: .
J gene: TRBJ1-5
CDR3 protein: CASTPNNQPQHF
CDR3 DNA: TGTGCCAGCACCCCAAACAATCAGCCCCAGCATTTT

V gene: TRBV5-1
D gene: TRBD1
clone size: few
J gene: TRBJ1-4
CDR3 protein: CASSLGTGGREKLFF
CDR3 DNA: TGCGCCAGCAGCCTGGGGACAGGGGGCCGTGAAAAACTGTTTTTT

V gene: TRBV2
D gene: .
clone size: .
J gene: TRBJ2-2
CDR3 protein: CASSEGPGRDTGELFF
CDR3 DNA: TGTGCCAGCAGTGAGGGGCCGGGACGGGATACCGGGGAGCTGTTTTTT

V gene: TRBV27
D gene: .
clone size: .
J gene: TRBJ1-2
CDR3 protein: CASSPRLDYGYTF
CDR3 DNA: TGTGCCAGCAGTCCCCGCCTCGACTATGGCTACACCTTC

V gene: TRBV18
D gene: .
clone size: .
J gene: TRBJ1-4
CDR3 protein: CAGRGADEKLFF
CDR3 DNA: TGTGCCGGCAGAGGGGCTGATGAAAAACTGTTTTTT

V gene: TRBV18
D gene: TRBD2
clone size: .
J gene: TRBJ2-3
CDR3 protein: CASSPSGLAGGLVGTDTQYF
CDR3 DNA: TGTGCCAGCTCACCCTCGGGACTAGCGGGGGGGCTTGTAGGCACAGATACGCAGTATTTT

V gene: TRBV28
D gene: .
clone size: .
J gene: TRBJ1-5
CDR3 protein: CATYLNSGNQPQHF
CDR3 DNA: TGTGCCACCTACCTTAACAGCGGCAATCAGCCCCAGCATTTT

V gene: TRBV19
D gene: TRBD1
clone size: .
J gene: TRBJ2-5
CDR3 protein: CASRATGAQETQYF
CDR3 DNA: TGTGCCAGTAGGGCGACAGGGGCCCAGGAGACCCAGTACTTC

V gene: TRBV11-2
D gene: .
clone size: few
J gene: TRBJ1-6
CDR3 protein: CASSLSGRAQSLHF
CDR3 DNA: TGTGCCAGCAGCTTATCGGGTCGGGCGCAATCCCTCCACTTT

V gene: TRBV2
D gene: .
clone size: .
J gene: TRBJ1-1
CDR3 protein: CASSDPTGNTEAFF
CDR3 DNA: TGTGCCAGCAGTGACCCTACGGGGAACACTGAAGCTTTCTTT

V gene: TRBV15
D gene: .
clone size: .
J gene: TRBJ2-3
CDR3 protein: CATSRGGTDTQYF
CDR3 DNA: TGTGCCACCAGCAGAGGGGGCACAGATACGCAGTATTTT